Each of the 24 T cell receptor beta chains below was sequenced from the same sample in a study of beta chain features in type 1 diabetes. Expressed TCRB transcripts got sequenced, as all isolated RNA was reverse transcribed. Profiling relied on immunoSEQ multiplex PCR, and the TCRdb table lists in-frame clones only, not all of them. The sample consists of 360,000 or so clones, roughly a fifth of them appearing once. The specimen was naive CD4+ T cells from blood. Receptors originate from a young woman in good health.

The rearrangement uses TRBV7-2 and TRBJ2-7; a possible D gene is TRBD1 (6 bases). CDR3 length: 15 residues. The V and J ends lost 6 bases and 0 bases respectively, with 15 bases between them. Germline V CDR1 and CDR2: SGHTA, FQGNSA. CDR3 DNA: TGTGCCAGCAGTTTGGGAGTAGGGGGCTCCTACGAGCAGTACTTC. Protein product: CASSLGVGGSYEQYF.

This rearrangement joins TRBV4-3 to TRBJ1-6; D ambiguous. The CDR3 consists of 13 residues. In germline, CDR1 is LGHNA, CDR2 YSLEER. With 5 bases removed from V and 10 bases from J, the gap between germline ends came to 12 bases. The CDR3 reads CASSSAWRSPLHF. Written as DNA, the CDR3 is TGCGCCAGCAGCTCAGCCTGGAGGTCACCCCTCCACTTT.

This clone was seen a few times. The rearrangement uses TRBV9 and TRBJ2-3; 8 nucleotides line up with TRBD1. This CDR3 has 16 amino acids. CDR1 is SGDLS, CDR2 YYNGEE, per germline. Germline trimming cut 0 bases from V and 4 bases from J; bases unmatched to any gene: 7. The CDR3: CASSVALDRGSDTQYF. The CDR3 coding sequence is TGTGCCAGCAGCGTAGCTCTTGACAGGGGTTCAGATACGCAGTATTTT. Drawing the rest from reference TRBV9 and TRBJ2-3, the complete variable domain is DSGVTQTPKHLITATGQRVTLRCSPRSGDLSVYWYQQSLDQGLQFLIQYYNGEERAKGNILERFSAQQFPDLHSELNLSSLELGDSALYFCASSVALDRGSDTQYFGPGTRLTVL.

This clone was seen a handful of times. This chain connects TRBV28 to TRBJ2-3; D gene uncertain. The CDR3 is 14 amino acids. V lost 4 bases, J lost 6 bases, and 14 bases lay in between. The germline V gene encodes CDR1 MDHEN and CDR2 SYDVKM. The CDR3 DNA is TGTGCCAGCAGTTATCCGCGGTACACGGATACGCAGTATTTT. Translating it yields CASSYPRYTDTQYF.

This clone was counted a few times. V usage is TRBV14 and J usage is TRBJ2-1; 8 nucleotides line up with TRBD1. The CDR3 totals 15 residues. V was pared by 1 base and J by 8 bases, with 7 bases of the junction left unmatched. CDR1 is SGHDN and CDR2 is FVKESK in the germline V gene. CDR3 amino acids: CASSQAGQGLDEQFF. The CDR3 nucleotides read TGTGCCAGCAGCCAAGCAGGACAGGGTTTGGATGAGCAGTTCTTC. The full variable domain, with the rest looked up from reference TRBV14 and TRBJ2-1, is EAGVTQFPSHSVIEKGQTVTLRCDPISGHDNLYWYRRVMGKEIKFLLHFVKESKQDESGMPNNRFLAERTGGTYSTLKVQPAELEDSGVYFCASSQAGQGLDEQFFGPGTRLTVL.

The chain recombines TRBV27 with TRBJ1-5; the D is unclear. CDR3 length: 15 amino acids. Trimming took 3 bases from V and 0 from J, leaving 9 bases between them. Germline loops: CDR1 MNHEY, CDR2 SMNVEV (reference sequence). CDR3 nucleotides: TGTGCCAGCAGTTTGAGGATGTATAGCAATCAGCCCCAGCATTTT. This sequence encodes CASSLRMYSNQPQHF.

This chain uses TRBV30 with TRBJ2-3, with 10 bases identical to TRBD2. The trim removed 0 bases at V and 7 bases at J, leaving 4 bases unmatched. The CDR3 extends over 14 amino acids. The germline gives CDR1 GTSNPN, CDR2 SVGIG (reference sequence). The CDR3 bases are TGTGCCTGGAGTGTAGCGGGGGGGCCTTATACGCAGTATTTT. Encoded protein: CAWSVAGGPYTQYF.

This clone was counted a few times. The CDR3 DNA is TGTGCCAGCACCCCCTCGCGACTAGGCGGATCGGGTACGCAGTATTTT. Its protein product is CASTPSRLGGSGTQYF. The V and J genes are TRBV7-2 and TRBJ2-3; TRBD2 might be the D (6 bases). Germline CDR1 reads SGHTA; CDR2 reads FQGNSA. There are 16 residues in the CDR3. Trimming left V 7 bases short and J 8 bases short, with 25 bases between.

This sequence joins TRBV19 and TRBJ2-3; D remains ambiguous. Germline CDR1 LNHDA, CDR2 SQIVND (reference sequence). Trimming stripped 5 bases from V and 8 bases from J, with 20 bases between. This CDR3 is 15 amino acids long. The CDR3 protein is CASSPTSKVLGTQYF. CDR3 nucleotides: TGTGCCAGTAGTCCTACCTCGAAGGTCCTAGGTACGCAGTATTTT.

The chain combines TRBV5-1 with TRBJ2-4; D gene uncertain. Germline assignment: CDR1 SGHRS and CDR2 YFSETQ. This CDR3 is 17 amino acids long. V lost 0 bases to trimming and J lost 0 bases, with 13 bases between them. Here the CDR3 reads CASSLGEAALAKNIQYF. Written as DNA, the CDR3 is TGCGCCAGCAGCTTGGGTGAGGCAGCCCTAGCCAAAAACATTCAGTACTTC.

This clone was found a few times. The V and J genes are TRBV18 and TRBJ1-1; D gene ambiguous. The CDR3 has 15 amino acids. The V end lost 4 bases, the J end lost 3 bases, and 15 bases lay between the germline ends. Germline V gene sequence: CDR1 KGHSH, CDR2 LQKENI. The CDR3 here is CASSRAGPGDTEAFF. The CDR3, as DNA: TGTGCCAGCTCACGAGCGGGCCCTGGGGACACTGAAGCTTTCTTT.

This clone turned up a few times. V and J are TRBV19 and TRBJ2-1; D is uncertain. The CDR3 covers 16 residues. Germline CDR1 is LNHDA and CDR2 is SQIVND (reference sequence). Trimming removed 0 bases from V and 0 bases from J, with 9 bases in between. In DNA, the CDR3 is TGTGCCAGTAGTATAGAGGCGGATAGCTCCTACAATGAGCAGTTCTTC. Translating it yields CASSIEADSSYNEQFF.

The chain recombines TRBV25-1 with TRBJ2-3, with 8 bases matching TRBD2. Looked up from germline, CDR1 is MGHDK and CDR2 is SYGVNS. Trimming at V came to 3 bases and at J to 5 bases, leaving 16 bases not matched to a gene. CDR3 length: 18 amino acids. CDR3 DNA sequence: TGTGCCAGCAGTGAGGAGATCGGGAGGGCCGTGGGCAAAGATACGCAGTATTTT. As protein: CASSEEIGRAVGKDTQYF.

This chain uses TRBV7-2 with TRBJ2-1; possibly TRBD1 for D (6 bases). Germline CDR1 reads SGHTA; CDR2 reads FQGNSA. The V gene lost 1 base and the J gene lost 6 bases, with 13 bases spanning the gap. CDR3 length: 15 residues. CDR3 residues: CASSLGTGSVNEQFF. The CDR3 DNA is TGTGCCAGCAGCTTAGGTACAGGGTCGGTCAATGAGCAGTTCTTC.

The chain couples TRBV28 to TRBJ2-7, with D maybe TRBD1 (6 bases). The length of the CDR3 is 16 residues. CDR1 and CDR2 from the germline V gene are MDHEN and SYDVKM. Trimming left V 5 bases short and J 2 bases short, with 19 bases between. CDR3 protein: CASSTPWQGRPYEQYF. For the CDR3, the DNA is TGTGCCAGCAGTACCCCTTGGCAGGGGCGTCCCTACGAGCAGTACTTC.

Note on this clone: The sample carries other DNA sequences with the same CDR3. The gene calls are TRBV7-9 and TRBJ1-1; the D is unclear. CDR1 SEHNR and CDR2 FQNEAQ come from the germline V gene (reference sequence). The CDR3 runs to 13 residues. The ends were cut back, 5 bases at V and 2 bases at J, with 9 bases in the middle. The CDR3 is CASSLEGNTEAFF. The CDR3 DNA sequence: TGTGCCAGCAGCCTGGAGGGCAACACTGAAGCTTTCTTT.

The chain has TRBV2 and TRBJ2-3; TRBD1 might be the D (6 bases). V was cut by 2 bases and J by 0 bases, with 9 bases left in between. The CDR3 is 15 residues long. CDR1 is SNHLY, CDR2 FYNNEI, per germline. This chain's CDR3 is CASSELRGSTDTQYF. CDR3 nucleotide sequence: TGTGCCAGCAGTGAATTAAGGGGGAGCACAGATACGCAGTATTTT. Combining the CDR3 with reference TRBV2 and TRBJ2-3 gives the whole variable domain EPEVTQTPSHQVTQMGQEVILRCVPISNHLYFYWYRQILGQKVEFLVSFYNNEISEKSEIFDDQFSVERPDGSNFTLKIRSTKLEDSAMYFCASSELRGSTDTQYFGPGTRLTVL.

V is TRBV2 and J is TRBJ2-7; the match to TRBD2 covers 13 bases. The germline V gene has CDR1 SNHLY and CDR2 FYNNEI. The CDR3 has 14 residues. After removal of 7 bases from V and 5 bases from J, the junction contained 5 bases not matched to a gene. CDR3 protein: CASTPGLAGNEQYF. The CDR3 DNA is TGTGCCAGCACACCGGGACTAGCGGGGAACGAGCAGTACTTC.

This rearrangement joins TRBV28 to TRBJ2-3; TRBD2 aligns across 8 bases. CDR1 is MDHEN, CDR2 SYDVKM, per germline. Trimming took 5 bases from V and 2 from J; bases not matched to a gene: 9. This CDR3 is 16 amino acids long. The CDR3 DNA reads as TGTGCCAGCAGTCCTCATCTAGCGGGTCTCACAGATACGCAGTATTTT. It codes for CASSPHLAGLTDTQYF.

This clone was seen more than once but under ten times. This sequence joins TRBV6-5 and TRBJ1-5; TRBD1 matches 7 bases. CDR1 is MNHEY and CDR2 is SVGAGI in the germline V gene. The CDR3 is 15 residues long. Trimming removed 6 bases from V and 4 bases from J; junction bases left unmatched: 9. This CDR3 is CASRSGQRSNQPQHF. The CDR3 nucleotides read TGTGCCAGCAGGTCGGGACAGCGTTCAAATCAGCCCCAGCATTTT.

This clone was seen more than once but under ten times. The CDR3 reads CAISGTSGGSTDTQYF. CDR3 in DNA: TGTGCCATCAGTGGGACTAGCGGGGGAAGCACAGATACGCAGTATTTT. The V and J genes are TRBV10-3 and TRBJ2-3; 13 nucleotides match TRBD2. The germline gives CDR1 ENHRY, CDR2 SYGVKD. This CDR3 region has 16 residues. The V segment lost 4 bases and the J segment 0 bases; nucleotides outside the gene matches: 1.

This clone has a handful of counts. The chain recombines TRBV7-2 with TRBJ2-3, with D perhaps TRBD2 (5 bases). Trimming pared 3 bases from V and 4 bases from J, leaving 8 bases between. The CDR3 has 13 residues. Germline-derived CDR1 and CDR2 are SGHTA and FQGNSA. CDR3: CASSFREPDTQYF. DNA of the CDR3: TGTGCCAGCAGCTTCCGGGAACCAGATACGCAGTATTTT.

The chain combines TRBV5-1 with TRBJ2-1, with 12 bases identical to TRBD2. V shed 1 base and J 0 bases; nucleotides not matched to a gene: 2. The length of the CDR3 is 17 residues. The V gene's germline CDR1 is SGHRS and CDR2 YFSETQ. The CDR3: CASSLTSGGSSYNEQFF. CDR3 bases: TGCGCCAGCAGCTTGACTAGCGGGGGGAGCTCCTACAATGAGCAGTTCTTC.

This clone has more than one count but fewer than ten. The chain uses TRBV2 and TRBJ2-7, with 8 bases identical to TRBD2. The CDR3 loop spans 14 amino acids. Trimming cost V 9 bases and J 2 bases; bases outside gene matches: 9. Germline CDR1 SNHLY, CDR2 FYNNEI. CDR3 DNA sequence: TGTGCCAGTAAGAGTAGCGGGACAACCTACGAGCAGTACTTC. Translated: CASKSSGTTYEQYF.